This TCR beta chain was observed in a study of control samples from healthy donors and cancer patients. Sequenced by immunoSEQ multiplex PCR; TCRdb stores in-frame clones only, minus some. The profile covers around 120,000 clones, with about 94% appearing a single time and more than 2% taken by the ten largest. This CDR3 is 13 amino acids long. V dropped 7 bases and J dropped 2 bases, with 9 bases sitting between them. Germline V gene sequence: CDR1 MDHEN, CDR2 SYDVKM. Sequencing was performed on blood. The chain employs TRBV28 and TRBJ2-1; D may be TRBD1 (6 bases). The source is a man younger than 40 in good health. CDR3 in amino acids: CASTDSTYNEQFF. In DNA form, the CDR3 reads TGTGCCAGCACGGACAGCACCTACAATGAGCAGTTCTTC. Complete variable domain (other parts from reference TRBV28 and TRBJ2-1): DVKVTQSSRYLVKRTGEKVFLECVQDMDHENMFWYRQDPGLGLRLIYFSYDVKMKEKGDIPEGYSVSREKKERFSLILESASTNQTSMYLCASTDSTYNEQFFGPGTRLTVL.